This entry concerns a single T cell receptor (beta chain). Only in-frame clones appear in the TCRdb table, and some are missing; sequencing was by immunoSEQ multiplex PCR. The table includes approximately 2.5 million clones, roughly 92% detected once. These data belong to a study of shared clonotypes between healthy human individuals. From CD4+ cells came CD45RA+ naive and CD45RA-negative memory subsets. V shed 6 bases and J 5 bases; nucleotides not matched to a gene: 11. There are 15 residues in the CDR3. The germline gives CDR1 KGHSH, CDR2 LQKENI. The chain couples TRBV18 to TRBJ1-1, with 8 positions matching TRBD1. The sequence was collected from a man younger than 30 in good health. The specimen was naive CD4+ T cells sorted from blood. Subset defined: CD45RA+ positively selected. The DNA for the CDR3 is TGTGCCAGCTCTGAGCAGGGGGCTTCAGGGACTGAAGCTTTCTTT. This encodes CASSEQGASGTEAFF.